The 10 T cell receptor beta chains below all came from one sample that was sequenced in a study of blood T cells in healthy people across ages. It was with a sample-barcoded 5' primer and a J-beta primer mix that a second PCR of roughly 7 to 11 cycles was run. TCRdb used MiXCR to reprocess the 5' RACE reads, holding one entry per CDR3 protein. Of 550,000 to 650,000 distinct CDR3 sequences listed, roughly a quarter are singletons. The same sample was also studied in work on T cells of mothers and their children.

Sequenced material: blood. The origin of the receptors is a boy aged 2 to 10 in good health.

V and J are TRBV9 and TRBJ2-7; no firm D call. The DNA end lines up better with TRBJ2-1; the J call may be wrong. This CDR3 is 16 amino acids long. Per the germline V gene, CDR1 is SGDLS and CDR2 is YYNGEE. The CDR3 region has the DNA TGTGCCAGCAGCGTAGGTCGTGGGGATTACTACAATGAGCAGTTCTTC. Protein sequence: CASSVGRGDYYNEQFF.

The chain couples TRBV5-4 to TRBJ1-2; tentative D call: TRBD1 (6 bases). Germline loops: CDR1 SGHNT, CDR2 YYREEE (reference sequence). The CDR3 spans 18 residues. The V end lost 3 bases, the J end lost 0 bases, and 21 bases lay between the germline ends. The CDR3 sequence is CASSSRGDTKIANYGYTF. The CDR3 bases are TGTGCCAGCAGCTCGAGAGGGGACACCAAGATAGCTAACTATGGCTACACCTTC.

The V call is TRBV10-3, the J call TRBJ2-3, with 9 bases that match TRBD1. The CDR3 extends over 14 amino acids. J lost 3 bases, V lost 7 bases, and 5 bases had no gene match. Germline V gives CDR1 ENHRY, CDR2 SYGVKD. The CDR3 loop is CAINPGQGTDTQYF. Here the CDR3 DNA reads TGTGCCATCAACCCGGGACAGGGTACAGATACGCAGTATTTT.

This clonotype showed up just a few times. The rearrangement uses TRBV29-1 and TRBJ1-2; the match to TRBD1 covers 8 bases. The V gene's germline CDR1 is SQVTM and CDR2 ANQGSEA. V was pared by 6 bases and J by 6 bases, with 9 bases of the junction left unmatched. This CDR3 region has 13 residues. The CDR3 is CSVLRTGLNGYTF. CDR3 nucleotides: TGCAGCGTCCTTAGGACAGGGCTAAATGGCTACACCTTC.

This clonotype appeared a few times. The rearrangement links TRBV29-1 to TRBJ2-4, with 12 bases fitting TRBD2. Germline values: CDR1 SQVTM, CDR2 ANQGSEA. CDR3 length: 16 residues. Trimming took 6 bases from V and 7 from J; bases not matched to a gene: 13. CDR3 region: CSVRAASGGVGNIQYF. CDR3 nucleotides: TGCAGCGTCCGGGCGGCTAGCGGGGGGGTTGGGAACATTCAGTACTTC. Filled out from reference TRBV29-1 and TRBJ2-4, the complete variable domain reads SAVISQKPSRDICQRGTSLTIQCQVDSQVTMMFWYRQQPGQSLTLIATANQGSEATYESGFVIDKFPISRPNLTFSTLTVSNMSPEDSSIYLCSVRAASGGVGNIQYFGAGTRLSVL.

In this sample, this clonotype turned up a few times. This chain links TRBV11-2 with TRBJ2-1, with 11 bases fitting TRBD2. Germline V gives CDR1 SGHAT, CDR2 FQNNGV. This CDR3 contains 15 residues. V lost 4 bases, J lost 8 bases, and 7 bases stayed unmatched. The CDR3 reads CASSYGVAGGDEQFF. Here the CDR3 DNA reads TGTGCCAGCAGCTACGGGGTAGCGGGGGGGGATGAGCAGTTCTTC.

This chain links TRBV5-5 with TRBJ1-5; 7 bases match TRBD1. The trim removed 3 bases at V and 5 bases at J, leaving 2 bases unmatched. The CDR3 contains 13 residues. The V gene's germline CDR1 is SGHKS and CDR2 YYEKEE (reference sequence). CDR3 bases: TGTGCCAGCAGCTGGACAGGCGATCAGCCCCAGCATTTT. Translated: CASSWTGDQPQHF.

V is TRBV12-5 and J is TRBJ2-1; 9 bases are a match to TRBD1. Losses at the gene ends were 5 bases for V and 5 bases for J; bases not matched to a gene: 7. The CDR3 runs to 15 residues. Germline V gene sequence: CDR1 LGHNT, CDR2 FRNRAP. CDR3 coding DNA: TGTGCTAGTGGTGCTCCGGGACAGGGACACAATGAGCAGTTCTTC. This translates into CASGAPGQGHNEQFF.

Notes on this clonotype: The junction and the germline gene differ at one end; a read error may be behind it. The chain has TRBV12-3 or TRBV12-4 and TRBJ2-3; D remains ambiguous. The CDR3 consists of 14 residues. The CDR3 DNA sequence: TGTGCCAGCAGCGACCGGGTCAGCACAGATGCGCAGTATTTT. Translated, it gives CASSDRVSTDAQYF.

A remark on this clonotype: At one end, the junction sequence differs from germline, possibly due to a read error. This chain links TRBV7-9 with TRBJ1-4; maybe TRBD1 (5 bases). CDR3 length: 13 amino acids. Germline CDR1 is SEHNR and CDR2 is FQNEAQ (reference sequence). The CDR3 reads CAGSLGTGEKLFF. In nucleotides, the CDR3 is TGTGCCGGCAGCTTAGGGACGGGGGAAAAACTGTTTTTT. Full variable domain (outside the CDR3, taken from reference TRBV7-9 and TRBJ1-4): DTGVSQNPRHKITKRGQNVTFRCDPISEHNRLYWYRQTLGQGPEFLTYFQNEAQLEKSRLLSDRFSAERPKGSFSTLEIQRTEQGDSAMYLCAGSLGTGEKLFFGSGTQLSVL.